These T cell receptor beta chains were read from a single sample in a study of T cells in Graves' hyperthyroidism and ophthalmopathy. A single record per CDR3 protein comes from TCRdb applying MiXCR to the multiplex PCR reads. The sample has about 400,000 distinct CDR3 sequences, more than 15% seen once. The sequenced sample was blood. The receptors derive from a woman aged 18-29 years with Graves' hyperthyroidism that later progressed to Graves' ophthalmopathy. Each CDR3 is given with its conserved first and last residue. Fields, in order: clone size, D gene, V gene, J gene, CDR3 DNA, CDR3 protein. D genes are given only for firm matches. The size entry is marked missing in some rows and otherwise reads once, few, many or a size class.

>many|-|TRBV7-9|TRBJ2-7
TGTGCCAGCAGCACACAACAGGTGCGCTCCTACGAGCAGTACTTC
CASSTQQVRSYEQYF
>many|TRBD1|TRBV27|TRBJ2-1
TGTGCCAGCAGTTCTGGACAGGGAGTGTACAATGAGCAGTTCTTC
CASSSGQGVYNEQFF
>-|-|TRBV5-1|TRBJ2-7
TGCGCCAGCAGCTTGCAGGCAGTTCCCCCCCGGGAGCAGTACTTC
CASSLQAVPPREQYF
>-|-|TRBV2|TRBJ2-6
TGTGCCAGCGGGGAGCTGCAGTTCCTCTCTGGGGCCAACGTCCTGACTTTC
CASGELQFLSGANVLTF
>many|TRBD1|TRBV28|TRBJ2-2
TGTGCCAGCAGGACAGGGCACACCGGGGAGCTGTTTTTT
CASRTGHTGELFF
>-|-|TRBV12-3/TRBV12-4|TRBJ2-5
TGTGCCACTACCAGGGGTAGAGAGCAGTACTTC
CATTRGREQYF
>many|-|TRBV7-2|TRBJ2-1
TGTGCCAGCAGCTCCGGGATCCCGGGAAGTGAGCAGTTCTTC
CASSSGIPGSEQFF
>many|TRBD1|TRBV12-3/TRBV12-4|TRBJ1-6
TGTGCCAGCAGTTCGGACAGGGGTAATTCACCCCTCCACTTT
CASSSDRGNSPLHF
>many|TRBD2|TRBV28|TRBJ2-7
TGTGCCAGCAGTTTAAGCCCCCTAGCGGGAGTTGACGAGCAGTACTTC
CASSLSPLAGVDEQYF
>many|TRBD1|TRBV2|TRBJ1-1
TGTGCCAGCAGGGCAGGGGGGCTTACCACTGAAGCTTTCTTT
CASRAGGLTTEAFF
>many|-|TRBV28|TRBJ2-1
TGTGCCAGCAGTTTACCGGGAACTTCGGTCAATGAGCAGTTCTTC
CASSLPGTSVNEQFF
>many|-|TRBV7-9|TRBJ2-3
TGTGCCAGCAGCTTAGATCGCGGGGTTACCACAGATACGCAGTATTTT
CASSLDRGVTTDTQYF
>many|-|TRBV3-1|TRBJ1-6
TGTGCCAGCAGCCAGAGGCCAGATGGGGTTTCACCCCTCCACTTT
CASSQRPDGVSPLHF
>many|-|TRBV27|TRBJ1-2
TGTGCCAGTAGATTCTGGGGGAACTATGGCTACACCTTC
CASRFWGNYGYTF
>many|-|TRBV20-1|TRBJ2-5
TGCAGTGCTAGAGCGTCAGGGCGGGAGACCCAGTACTTC
CSARASGRETQYF
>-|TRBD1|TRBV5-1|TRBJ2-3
TGCGCCAGCAGCGTTGGCGGACCGGGACAGGGTGGAGATACGCAGTATTTT
CASSVGGPGQGGDTQYF
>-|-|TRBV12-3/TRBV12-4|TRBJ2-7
TGTGCCAGCAGTTCGATAGGGGGTCCTAGGGAGCAGTACTTC
CASSSIGGPREQYF
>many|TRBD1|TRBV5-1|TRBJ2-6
TGCGCCAGCAGCCAACAGGGGCTGGTAGCTGGGGCCAACGTCCTGACTTTC
CASSQQGLVAGANVLTF
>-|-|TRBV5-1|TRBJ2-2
TGCGCCAGCAGCTTGGTAATCGGCGGCGGGGAGCTGTTTTTT
CASSLVIGGGELFF
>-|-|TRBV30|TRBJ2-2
TGTGCCTGGAGTGTACGGGGTCCCGCAGGGGAGCTGTTTTTT
CAWSVRGPAGELFF
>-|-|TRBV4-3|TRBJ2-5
TGCGCCAGCAGCCAAGAGGGACGGTTCTGGGAGACCCAGTACTTC
CASSQEGRFWETQYF
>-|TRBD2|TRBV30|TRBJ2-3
TGTGCCTGGACTTTCGGACTAGCGAGGATGGGGGATACGCAGTATTTT
CAWTFGLARMGDTQYF
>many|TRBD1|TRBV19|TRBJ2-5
TGTGCCAGTAGTATGGCGACAGGGACCGGAGAGACCCAGTACTTC
CASSMATGTGETQYF
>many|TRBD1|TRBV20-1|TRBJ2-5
TGCAGTGCTCTTCACACAGGGGTACCACAAGAGACCCAGTACTTC
CSALHTGVPQETQYF
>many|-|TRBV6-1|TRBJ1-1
TGTGCCAGCAGACCACAGGGTTACACTGAAGCTTTCTTT
CASRPQGYTEAFF
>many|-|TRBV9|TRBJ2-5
TGTGCCAGCAGCGTAAGAGGGGACGGCCAAGAGACCCAGTACTTC
CASSVRGDGQETQYF
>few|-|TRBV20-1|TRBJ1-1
TGCAGTGCTAGAGGAGACCCGTCCACTGAAGCTTTCTTT
CSARGDPSTEAFF
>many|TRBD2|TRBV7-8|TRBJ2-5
TGTGCCAGCAGCTTACTTCGGGTAGCGGGGATGCGTTTCCAAGAGACCCAGTACTTC
CASSLLRVAGMRFQETQYF
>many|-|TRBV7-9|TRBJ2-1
TGTGCCAGCAGCTTCGGCGGGGTTGAGCAGTTCTTC
CASSFGGVEQFF
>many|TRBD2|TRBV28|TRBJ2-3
TGTGCCAGCAGTCCCGGCGTAGCGGGTGGCACAGATACGCAGTATTTT
CASSPGVAGGTDTQYF
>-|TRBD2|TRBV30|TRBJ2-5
TGTGCCTGGAGTGTACAAGCGGGAGTGGGGGAGACCCAGTACTTC
CAWSVQAGVGETQYF
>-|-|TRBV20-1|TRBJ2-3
TGCAGTGCTTTAGCGGCCAATACGCAGTATTTT
CSALAANTQYF
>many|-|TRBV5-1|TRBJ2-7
TGCGCCAGCAGCTTGGCCGGCCAGGGGAATAGGGAGCAGTACTTC
CASSLAGQGNREQYF
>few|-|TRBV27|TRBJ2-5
TGTGCCAGCAGTGGTATTAGTGGGACCCAGTACTTC
CASSGISGTQYF
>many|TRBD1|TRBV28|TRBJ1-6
TGTGCCAGCAGTTCCCGGGACAGGGTATCGTCACCCCTCCACTTT
CASSSRDRVSSPLHF
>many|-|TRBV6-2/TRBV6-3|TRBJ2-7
TGTGCCAGCCGACGGACAGCGAGCTCCTACGAGCAGTACTTC
CASRRTASSYEQYF
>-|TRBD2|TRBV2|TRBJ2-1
TGTGCCAGCAACCTGGGACTAGCGGGCCCCTACAATGAGCAGTTCTTC
CASNLGLAGPYNEQFF
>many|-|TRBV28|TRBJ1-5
TGTGCCAGCAGCGGGGGATGGAATCAGCCCCAGCATTTT
CASSGGWNQPQHF
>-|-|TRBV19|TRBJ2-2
TGTGCCAGTAGTTCCCCAACAGCAGGGGCCCGCACCGGGGAGCTGTTTTTT
CASSSPTAGARTGELFF
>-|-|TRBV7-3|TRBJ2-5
TGTGCCAGCAGCTTAACCGTAGCGGAGAAAGAGACCCAGTACTTC
CASSLTVAEKETQYF
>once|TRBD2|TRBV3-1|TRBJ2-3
TGTGCCAGCAGCCTATACAGACTAGCGGGGACAGATACGCAGTATTTT
CASSLYRLAGTDTQYF
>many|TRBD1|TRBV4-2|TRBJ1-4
TGTGCCAGCAGCCAAGATCCCGGATGGACAGGGGCAGGTGAAAAACTGTTTTTT
CASSQDPGWTGAGEKLFF
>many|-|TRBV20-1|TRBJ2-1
TGCAGTGCTACGGAGGGACCTCGAACGCAGTTCTTC
CSATEGPRTQFF
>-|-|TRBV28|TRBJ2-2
TGTGCCAGCAGTGGCCAGTTGGCGTCCCCCGGGGAGCTGTTTTTT
CASSGQLASPGELFF
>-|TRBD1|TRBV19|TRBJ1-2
TGTGCCAGTAGTAAGGACAGGACGAACTATGGCTACACCTTC
CASSKDRTNYGYTF
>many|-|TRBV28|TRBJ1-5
TGTGCCAGCAGTACCGGACGGCTTAGCAATCAGCCCCAGCATTTT
CASSTGRLSNQPQHF
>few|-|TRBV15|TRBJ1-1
TGTGCCACCAGCAGAGAGGAGACGGACACTGAAGCTTTCTTT
CATSREETDTEAFF
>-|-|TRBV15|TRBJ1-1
TGTGCCACCAGCAGAGCTTTGGGCAAGAACACTGAAGCTTTCTTT
CATSRALGKNTEAFF
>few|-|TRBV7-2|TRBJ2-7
TGTGCCAGCAGCTTAGATGACAGCAGCTCCTACGAGCAGTACTTC
CASSLDDSSSYEQYF
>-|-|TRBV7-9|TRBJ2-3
TGTGCCAGCAGTCGTCCGGGACTTAGCACAGATACGCAGTATTTT
CASSRPGLSTDTQYF
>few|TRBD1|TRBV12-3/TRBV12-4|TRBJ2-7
TGTGCCAGCAGTCCCAAGGGGACAGGGGATAGAGAGCAGTACTTC
CASSPKGTGDREQYF